This TCR beta chain was identified in a study of T cells in Graves' hyperthyroidism and ophthalmopathy (dated by TCRdb to between 2019 and 2020). Regarding the research as a whole: Peripheral blood was collected at initial diagnosis, before any treatment. Following sampling, methimazole starting at 30 mg daily was given to hyperthyroidism patients, and high-dose intravenous methylprednisolone was given to ophthalmopathy patients. The study also compared thyroid tissue and blood T-cell repertoires from roughly 6 Graves' hyperthyroidism patients. The paper reports TCR Vbeta CDR3 sequencing of about 140 peripheral blood samples: 43 ophthalmopathy, roughly 74 hyperthyroidism and approximately 17 progressor patients. To identify TCR V-J signatures that set the groups apart, the researchers used a discovery cohort of 90 to 100 patients, made up of some 41 with Graves' ophthalmopathy and about 55 with stable Graves' hyperthyroidism. For training and testing, the 80 to 100 patients in the discovery cohort were randomly divided in a 7:3 ratio. Whether ophthalmopathy could be predicted prospectively was tested in an independent validation cohort made up of roughly 19 hyperthyroidism patients plus 17 patients who later progressed to ophthalmopathy. Results and caveats for the whole study, not just this receptor: In validation, the model predicted progression to ophthalmopathy a median of about 5.9 months before onset, with over 60% sensitivity and about 72% specificity. A 13 V-J signature model separated ophthalmopathy from stable hyperthyroidism, with 87.88% sensitivity and just under 84% specificity in cross-validation and 80%/75% in testing. Most expanded thyroid clonotypes (frequency above 0.001) were also detected in blood, a finding suggesting that blood repertoires may reflect thyroid immune responses. Sample size was not statistically predetermined, and investigators were not blinded to group allocation.

The TCR beta CDR3 regions were amplified from RNA transcripts. For the first round of RT-PCR on the TCR CDR3, the HTBI primer set was used together with the Qiagen OneStep RT-PCR kit. The libraries were constructed in a second round of multiplex PCR and then size-selected and purified. Sequencing of the libraries was done on an Illumina HiSeq2000 using paired-end 100 bp reads. As for how the authors treated the data: SOAPnuke was used to process the raw data, throwing out any read that contained adapters or uncalled bases, had a mean Phred below 15, or lacked an exact constant-primer or identifier match. High-quality paired reads were merged using COPE v1.2.5, and each unique nucleotide sequence was defined as a clonotype. MiTCR v1.1 was used to align clonotypes to the IMGT TRBV, TRBD and TRBJ reference segments. Only V-J combinations with frequency above 0.0001, covering about 99% of repertoires, were analysed. A TCS score was defined as the ratio of F50 (clonal expansion) to E x V (chaos), with BLOSUM62-based TCRdist applied between CDR3 peptides within each V-J. Welch's t-statistics and random forest reduced 450 to 600 V-J features to 13, which were used in a naive Bayes classifier (R e1071). TCRdb reprocessing: public reads trimmed at Q25 with fastp, clones called with MiXCR, in-frame beta chains kept. Records with the same CDR3 protein are collapsed into one entry carrying the most frequent genes and DNA. TCRdb's processing, not the authors' own work, is the source of the V and J calls. In this sample the table shows approximately 600,000 distinct CDR3 sequences, around 14% of which occur a single time. The biggest ten clones account for more than 4.5% of the sample.

Hyperthyroidism patients were newly diagnosed, with disease duration under 2 months, and aged 18 to 65 years. Patients with uncontrolled infections, other autoimmune diseases, pregnancy or lactation were excluded. Clinical symptoms, serum thyroxine and TRAb, thyroid ultrasound, and orbital computed tomography formed the basis for the diagnoses. For progressor patients, blood was drawn at the first diagnosis of hyperthyroidism, before any ophthalmopathy symptoms had appeared. Ficoll-Paque density gradient centrifugation was used to isolate PBMCs from 9.5 to 10 ml of fresh peripheral blood. Patients classed as progressors first received a Graves' hyperthyroidism diagnosis and then went on to develop ophthalmopathy during follow-up. Total RNA was extracted using Trizol reagent, and RNA quality was assessed on an Agilent 2100 Bioanalyzer. This clonotype was seen at least ten times. Its recognized antigen is unknown. Base qualities are not at hand, and no much larger clone is one base apart.

There are 13 amino acids in the CDR3, from cysteine to phenylalanine inclusive. Solely the CDR3 DNA is kept, with 39 bases framed from the first base. Trimming at the junction amounts to 6 bases on V and 3 bases on J, and the germline ends lie 9 bases apart. The receptor chain draws on TRBV12-3 or TRBV12-4 and TRBJ2-1, with TRBD2 as a weak D call on 6 bases. The sample comprised blood. This TCR was recovered from a woman younger than 45 with Graves' hyperthyroidism that later progressed to Graves' ophthalmopathy. The DNA reads TGTGCCAGCAGACCTAGCGACTACAATGAGCAGTTCTTC. The translation is CASRPSDYNEQFF.